This entry describes one TCR beta chain. Its cognate antigen is unknown. A much larger clone is a single base away; this may be a read error. Time point reported: newly diagnosed GD, antithyroid drugs for less than 3 months. Construction of the TCR library relied on RNA isolated from PBMCs. HTBI primers from iRepertoire and Arm-PCR of CDR3 regions yielded the TCR beta libraries. TCRdb analysed the multiplex PCR reads with MiXCR anew, one entry per CDR3 protein. The repertoire consists of hundreds of thousands of distinct CDR3 sequences, with around 17% occurring once and the leading ten covering roughly 30%. CDR1 and CDR2 (germline): SNHLY, FYNNEI. CDR3 length: 15 amino acids. V was cut by 7 bases and J by 1 base, with 15 bases left in between. The sample originates from a study of regulatory T cells in long-lasting Graves disease. Study findings and constraints: Not thyroid tissue but only peripheral blood was studied.

The data also belong to a second study, concerning T cells in Graves' hyperthyroidism and ophthalmopathy. That work states: During a first-round RT-PCR of the TCR CDR3, the HTBI primer set was used. Most thyroid clonotypes with frequency above 0.001 were detected in blood.

The receptor's source is a middle-aged man with Graves disease. Specimen: peripheral blood mononuclear cells (PBMCs), collected at new diagnosis, from a patient treated with antithyroid drugs. V and J are TRBV2 and TRBJ2-3, with D unclear. The CDR3, as DNA: TGTGCCAGCAATCGACGCAGCGTGGGCACAGATACGCAGTATTTT. Amino acid sequence: CASNRRSVGTDTQYF.